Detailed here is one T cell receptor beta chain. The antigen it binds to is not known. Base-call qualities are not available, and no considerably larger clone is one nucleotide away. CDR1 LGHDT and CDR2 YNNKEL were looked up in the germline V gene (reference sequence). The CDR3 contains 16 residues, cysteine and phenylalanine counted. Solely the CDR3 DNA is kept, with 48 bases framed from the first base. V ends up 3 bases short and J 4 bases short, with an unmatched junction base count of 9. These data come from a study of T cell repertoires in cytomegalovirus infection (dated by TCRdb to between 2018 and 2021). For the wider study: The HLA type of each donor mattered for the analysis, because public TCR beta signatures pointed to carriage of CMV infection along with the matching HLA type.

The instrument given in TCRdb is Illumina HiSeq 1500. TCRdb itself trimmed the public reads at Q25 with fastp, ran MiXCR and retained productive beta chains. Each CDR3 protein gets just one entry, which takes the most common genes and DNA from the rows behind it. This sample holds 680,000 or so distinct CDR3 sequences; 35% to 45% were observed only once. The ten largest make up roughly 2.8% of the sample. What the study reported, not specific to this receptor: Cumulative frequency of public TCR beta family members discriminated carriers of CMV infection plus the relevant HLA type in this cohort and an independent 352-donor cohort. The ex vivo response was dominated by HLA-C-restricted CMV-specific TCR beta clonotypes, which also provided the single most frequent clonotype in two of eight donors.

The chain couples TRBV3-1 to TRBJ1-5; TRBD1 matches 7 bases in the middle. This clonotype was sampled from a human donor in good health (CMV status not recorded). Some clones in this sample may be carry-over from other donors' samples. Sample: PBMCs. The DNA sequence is TGTGCCAGCAGCCAGAAAGGGACAGTGGGAAATCAGCCCCAGCATTTT. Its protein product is CASSQKGTVGNQPQHF. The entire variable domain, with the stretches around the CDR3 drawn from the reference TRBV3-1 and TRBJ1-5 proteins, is DTAVSQTPKYLVTQMGNDKSIKCEQNLGHDTMYWYKQDSKKFLKIMFSYNNKELIINETVPNRFSPKSPDKAHLNLHINSLELGDSAVYFCASSQKGTVGNQPQHFGDGTRLSIL.